Below, 27 T cell receptor beta chains from the same sample are listed, as sequenced in a study of cytomegalovirus exposure and HLA in healthy donors. Researchers ran the PCR with 60 Vbeta and 13 Jbeta primers. TCRdb keeps only in-frame clones here, not all; method: immunoSEQ multiplex PCR. The sample shows 120,000 or so clones, roughly 80% of them seen only once. The sample taken for sequencing was PBMCs. The origin of the receptors is a woman in her thirties or forties in good health and CMV-seropositive.

The chain combines TRBV7-8 with TRBJ2-1, with a weak D call TRBD2 (5 bases). Trimming cost V 6 bases and J 7 bases, with 19 bases left between them. CDR3 length: 15 amino acids. Germline CDR1 reads SGHVS; CDR2 reads FQNEAQ. In nucleotides, the CDR3 is TGTGCCAGCAGGGAATGGGCTGCCGGGAAGAATGAGCAGTTCTTC. This encodes CASREWAAGKNEQFF. The full variable domain, rest sourced from reference TRBV7-8 and TRBJ2-1, is GAGVSQSPRYKVAKRGQDVALRCDPISGHVSLFWYQQALGQGPEFLTYFQNEAQLDKSGLPSDRFFAERPEGSVSTLKIQRTQQEDSAVYLCASREWAAGKNEQFFGPGTRLTVL.

The gene calls are TRBV7-9 and TRBJ2-7, with D possibly TRBD2 on 5 matching bases. This CDR3 region has 14 residues. V was trimmed by 5 bases and J by 2 bases, leaving 13 bases between them. Germline V gene lookup returns CDR1 SEHNR and CDR2 FQNEAQ (reference sequence). CDR3 amino acids: CASSPGNPPYEQYF. The CDR3 DNA follows: TGTGCCAGCAGCCCGGGGAATCCCCCCTACGAGCAGTACTTC.

The V gene is TRBV18, the J gene TRBJ1-2; unclear D gene. Germline values: CDR1 KGHSH, CDR2 LQKENI. The V gene lost 2 bases and the J gene lost 5 bases, with 9 bases spanning the gap. The CDR3 sequence is 13 residues long. The CDR3 region has the DNA TGTGCCAGCTCACCAGAAACAGAGTATGGCTACACCTTC. It codes for CASSPETEYGYTF.

The rearrangement joins TRBV18 to TRBJ1-4, with D hard to call. Trimming took off 3 bases at V and 0 bases at J, with 5 bases between the two ends. Germline V gene sequence: CDR1 KGHSH, CDR2 LQKENI. The length of the CDR3 is 14 residues. The CDR3: CASSPQSTNEKLFF. CDR3 DNA: TGTGCCAGCTCACCCCAATCAACTAATGAAAAACTGTTTTTT. Filled out from reference TRBV18 and TRBJ1-4, the complete variable domain reads NAGVMQNPRHLVRRRGQEARLRCSPMKGHSHVYWYRQLPEEGLKFMVYLQKENIIDESGMPKERFSAEFPKEGPSILRIQQVVRGDSAAYFCASSPQSTNEKLFFGSGTQLSVL.

The V and J genes are TRBV12-2 and TRBJ2-1; the DNA was not compared with TRBD2, the D call given in the table. TRBV12-2 counts as a pseudogene. The CDR3 sequence is 16 residues long. CDR3 loop: CASRPQTSGGYNEQFF. The CDR3 region has the DNA TGTGCAAGTCGCCCACAAACTAGCGGGGGATACAATGAGCAGTTCTTC.

CDR3 bases: TGTGCCAGCAGCGCAGACGGGAATCAGCCCCAGCATTTT. Translation gives CASSADGNQPQHF. This chain links TRBV9 with TRBJ1-5, with unresolved D. V lost 3 bases, J lost 4 bases, and 8 bases lay in between. Germline V lookup: CDR1 SGDLS, CDR2 YYNGEE. This CDR3 contains 13 residues.

V and J are TRBV25-1 and TRBJ1-2; D unresolved. The V end was cut by 0 bases, the J end by 2 bases, with 10 bases between. The CDR3 runs to 15 residues. The germline V gene encodes CDR1 MGHDK and CDR2 SYGVNS. This CDR3 reads CASSEYSLENYGYTF. In DNA form, the CDR3 reads TGTGCCAGCAGTGAATATTCGCTAGAAAACTATGGCTACACCTTC.

This sequence joins TRBV5-4 and TRBJ2-5, with 7 bases aligning to TRBD1. The CDR3 covers 13 residues. CDR1 SGHNT and CDR2 YYREEE come from the germline V gene (reference sequence). The J segment lost 5 bases and the V segment lost 2 bases, leaving 3 bases of the junction unmatched. Written as DNA, the CDR3 is TGTGCCAGCAGCTTAACAGGGGAGGAGACCCAGTACTTC. Its protein product is CASSLTGEETQYF.

The V and J genes are TRBV2 and TRBJ1-3; 9 bases map to TRBD1. This CDR3 is built from 14 residues. Germline V gene data show CDR1 as SNHLY and CDR2 as FYNNEI. The J segment lost 8 bases and the V segment lost 6 bases, leaving 8 bases of the junction unmatched. CDR3 loop: CASRVTGGADTIYF. Written as DNA, the CDR3 is TGTGCCAGCAGAGTAACAGGGGGCGCGGACACCATATATTTT.

J is TRBJ1-1 and V is TRBV7-2; D possibly corresponds to TRBD1 (6 bases). Germline CDR1 SGHTA, CDR2 FQGNSA. The CDR3 totals 15 residues. The V gene lost 5 bases and the J gene lost 4 bases, with 17 bases spanning the gap. CDR3 bases: TGTGCCAGCAGCCCGGGACACAGTATGCCCACTGAAGCTTTCTTT. Protein: CASSPGHSMPTEAFF.

The gene calls are TRBV30 and TRBJ2-5, with D hard to call. The J call may be mistaken, given a closer DNA end match to TRBJ2-7. The CDR3 runs to 11 residues. Germline CDR1 reads GTSNPN; CDR2 reads SVGIG (reference sequence). This chain's CDR3 is CAWSGAYEQYF. The CDR3 DNA sequence: TGTGCCTGGAGCGGAGCCTACGAGCAGTACTTC.

Concerning this clone itself: Its ends do not fully match the called genes, so a read error is possible. This rearrangement joins TRBV7-7 to TRBJ2-1; 9 nucleotides line up with TRBD2. The CDR3 loop spans 15 amino acids. The germline CDR1 and CDR2 sequences are SSHAT and FNYEAQ (reference sequence). The DNA of the CDR3 is TGTGCTAGCAGCCGCCTAGCGGGAACTGCGAGTGAGCAGTTCTTC. It encodes CASSRLAGTASEQFF.

The rearrangement uses TRBV10-3 and TRBJ2-2; 8 bases match TRBD1. Per germline, CDR1 ENHRY and CDR2 SYGVKD. The V gene end was trimmed by 5 bases and the J gene end by 6 bases; junction bases not matched to a gene: 2. The CDR3 loop spans 13 amino acids. CDR3 coding DNA: TGTGCCATCAGTTCAGGGGGCCCCGGGGAGCTGTTTTTT. Its protein is CAISSGGPGELFF.

The rearrangement joins TRBV9 to TRBJ2-6, with TRBD2 matching over 14 bases. Germline CDR1 SGDLS, CDR2 YYNGEE. This CDR3 comprises 20 residues. V lost 3 bases to trimming and J lost 0 bases; unmatched junction nucleotides: 8. The CDR3 sequence is CASSGGLAGDMRSGANVLTF. The CDR3 DNA follows: TGTGCCAGCAGCGGGGGACTAGCGGGGGACATGCGCTCTGGGGCCAACGTCCTGACTTTC. The full variable domain, its missing parts supplied by reference TRBV9 and TRBJ2-6, is DSGVTQTPKHLITATGQRVTLRCSPRSGDLSVYWYQQSLDQGLQFLIQYYNGEERAKGNILERFSAQQFPDLHSELNLSSLELGDSALYFCASSGGLAGDMRSGANVLTFGAGSRLTVL.

In this sample, this clone turned up a few times. Germline and junction disagree at one end, which may indicate a read error. The V and J genes are TRBV7-9 and TRBJ1-2, with unresolved D. This CDR3 has 13 residues. Germline V gene sequence: CDR1 SEHNR, CDR2 FQNEAQ (reference sequence). Here the CDR3 DNA reads TGTGCCAGCAGCTTTTCAACTCAGACTGGAATATCCTTC. It encodes CASSFSTQTGISF. Variable domain in full (rest from reference TRBV7-9 and TRBJ1-2): DTGVSQNPRHKITKRGQNVTFRCDPISEHNRLYWYRQTLGQGPEFLTYFQNEAQLEKSRLLSDRFSAERPKGSFSTLEIQRTEQGDSAMYLCASSFSTQTGISFGSGTRLTVV.

The chain has TRBV11-2 and TRBJ2-3, with 11 nucleotides matching TRBD1. V dropped 2 bases and J dropped 7; count of bases not matched to a gene: 8. The CDR3 is 16 amino acids. CDR1 is SGHAT, CDR2 FQNNGV, per germline. The CDR3: CASSLIGQGAQNTQYF. The CDR3 DNA sequence: TGTGCCAGCAGCTTAATCGGACAGGGGGCGCAAAATACGCAGTATTTT.

The chain employs TRBV6-5 and TRBJ1-2; D is perhaps TRBD1 (6 bases). The CDR3 spans 15 residues. V lost 4 bases to trimming and J lost 0 bases, with 12 bases between them. Germline V gene sequence: CDR1 MNHEY, CDR2 SVGAGI. CDR3 sequence reads: CASSSQGRSNYGYTF. The CDR3, as DNA: TGTGCCAGCAGTTCACAGGGCCGATCTAACTATGGCTACACCTTC.

V gene TRBV25-1 combines with J gene TRBJ1-6, with D possibly TRBD1 on 6 matching bases. The V gene's germline CDR1 is MGHDK and CDR2 SYGVNS. V lost 1 base and J lost 8, with 15 bases in between. The CDR3 loop spans 16 amino acids. CDR3 protein: CASSESENRVDSPLHF. The CDR3 DNA follows: TGTGCCAGCAGTGAATCTGAGAACAGGGTTGATTCACCCCTCCACTTT.

The V and J genes are TRBV14 and TRBJ1-2; D gene unclear. The CDR3 covers 15 residues. CDR1 and CDR2 from the germline V gene are SGHDN and FVKESK. Trimming took off 0 bases at V and 0 bases at J, with 8 bases between the two ends. This chain's CDR3 is CASSQDIDTNYGYTF. The CDR3 bases are TGTGCCAGCAGCCAAGATATCGACACTAACTATGGCTACACCTTC.

V and J are TRBV9 and TRBJ2-1; 8 nucleotides match TRBD2. This CDR3 comprises 15 residues. V was pared by 4 bases and J by 4 bases, with 7 bases of the junction left unmatched. Germline CDR1 SGDLS, CDR2 YYNGEE. Written as DNA, the CDR3 is TGTGCCAGCAGCCCAGCGGGGGTCGTATACAATGAGCAGTTCTTC. As protein: CASSPAGVVYNEQFF.

This chain joins TRBV15 and TRBJ1-2, with 10 nucleotides matching TRBD1. Trimming took 0 bases from V and 1 from J; bases not matched to a gene: 8. CDR1 and CDR2 from the germline V gene are LNHNV and YYDKDF (reference sequence). This CDR3 has 18 residues. Written as DNA, the CDR3 is TGTGCCACCAGCAGAGATCGACAGGGGGCTCTTTTTAACTATGGCTACACCTTC. This translates into CATSRDRQGALFNYGYTF.

The chain has TRBV29-1 and TRBJ2-3; the D is unclear. CDR1 is SQVTM, CDR2 ANQGSEA, per germline. V dropped 0 bases and J dropped 4 bases, with 14 bases sitting between them. The CDR3 spans 15 residues. CDR3 nucleotide sequence: TGCAGCGTTGAAGATACGGCGCCAGGCCCAGATACGCAGTATTTT. Amino acids: CSVEDTAPGPDTQYF.

The table lists this clone with a few counts. In DNA form, the CDR3 reads TGTGCCAGCAGCGTAGAAGGGGGGGGCACAGATACGCAGTATTTT. This gives the protein CASSVEGGGTDTQYF. The chain has TRBV9 and TRBJ2-3; D perhaps matches TRBD2 (7 bases). CDR1 and CDR2 (germline): SGDLS, YYNGEE. The CDR3 contains 15 residues. Trimming shortened V by 0 bases and J by 1 base, and 9 bases separated the two germline ends.

This chain links TRBV13 with TRBJ2-3; no reliable D call. The CDR3 spans 16 residues. The germline V gene has CDR1 PRHDT and CDR2 FYEKMQ (reference sequence). V was trimmed by 0 bases and J by 1 base, leaving 11 bases between them. The chain's CDR3 is CASSLGRLAGTDTQYF. Written as DNA, the CDR3 is TGTGCCAGCAGCTTAGGGCGGCTCGCCGGCACAGATACGCAGTATTTT.

The CDR3 DNA sequence: TGTGCCAGTACCCCGGGACAGGGGGTTCAGCCCCAGCATTTT. It encodes CASTPGQGVQPQHF. The chain has TRBV19 and TRBJ1-5; 11 bases agree with TRBD1. Trimming at V came to 7 bases and at J to 6 bases, leaving 5 bases not matched to a gene. This CDR3 comprises 14 residues. Germline CDR1 LNHDA, CDR2 SQIVND (reference sequence).

This clone was observed a few times. The chain carries TRBV5-1 and TRBJ2-3; D ambiguous. V gave up 7 bases and J gave up 0 bases, with 9 bases separating them. This CDR3 region has 13 residues. Germline assignment: CDR1 SGHRS and CDR2 YFSETQ. CDR3 bases: TGCGCCAGCGGTAGTCCTAGCACAGATACGCAGTATTTT. Its protein is CASGSPSTDTQYF.

This clone has only a few counts. This chain links TRBV29-1 with TRBJ2-1; 11 bases match TRBD2. Germline V gene data show CDR1 as SQVTM and CDR2 as ANQGSEA. CDR3 size: 14 residues. V shed 6 bases, J shed 8 bases, and the junction held 9 bases outside the gene matches. The CDR3 is CSVSSGRLLDEQFF. CDR3 nucleotide sequence: TGCAGCGTCTCTAGCGGGAGGTTGTTAGATGAGCAGTTCTTC.